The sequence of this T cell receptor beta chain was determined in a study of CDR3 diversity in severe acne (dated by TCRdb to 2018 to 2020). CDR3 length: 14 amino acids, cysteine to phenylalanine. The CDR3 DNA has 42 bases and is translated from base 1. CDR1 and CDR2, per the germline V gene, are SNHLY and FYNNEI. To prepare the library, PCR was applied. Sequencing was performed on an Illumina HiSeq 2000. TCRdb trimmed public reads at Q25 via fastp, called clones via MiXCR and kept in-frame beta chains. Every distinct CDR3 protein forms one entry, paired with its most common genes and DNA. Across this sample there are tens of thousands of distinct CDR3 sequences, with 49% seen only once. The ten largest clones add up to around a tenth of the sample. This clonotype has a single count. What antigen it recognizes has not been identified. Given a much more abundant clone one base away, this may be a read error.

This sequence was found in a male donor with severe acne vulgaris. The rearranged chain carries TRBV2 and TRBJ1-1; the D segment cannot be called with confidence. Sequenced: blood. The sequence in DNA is TGTGCCAGCAGAGTGGACTTGGCGAACACTGAAGCTCTCTTT. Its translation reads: CASRVDLANTEALF.